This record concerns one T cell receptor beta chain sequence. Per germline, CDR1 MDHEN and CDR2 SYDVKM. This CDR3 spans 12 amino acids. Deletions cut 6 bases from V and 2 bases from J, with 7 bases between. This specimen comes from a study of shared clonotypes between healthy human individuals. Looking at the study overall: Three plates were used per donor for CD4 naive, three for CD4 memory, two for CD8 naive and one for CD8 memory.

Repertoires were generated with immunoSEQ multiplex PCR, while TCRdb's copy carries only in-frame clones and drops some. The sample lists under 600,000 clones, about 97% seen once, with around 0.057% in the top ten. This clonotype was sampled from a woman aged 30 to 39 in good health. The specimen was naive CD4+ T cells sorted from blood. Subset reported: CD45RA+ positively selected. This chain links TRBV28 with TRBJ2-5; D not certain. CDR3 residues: CASSNAQETQYF. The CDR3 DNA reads TGTGCCAGCAGCAACGCTCAAGAGACCCAGTACTTC.